This TCR beta chain was sequenced during a study of blood T cell repertoires in COVID-19. Background on the study: The samples span acute and convalescent COVID-19 from the United States, Italy and Spain. PBMCs, B-cell-depleted T cells, or T cells were the source of the cDNA or gDNA that made up the material.

Unmatched junction bases numbered 4, after V lost 7 bases and J lost 3 bases. The CDR3 sequence is 14 residues long. CDR1 is SNHLY, CDR2 FYNNEI, per germline. Original analysis: Reference gene primer amplification gave nucleated cell count estimates. TCRdb keeps only in-frame clones here, not all; method: immunoSEQ multiplex PCR. D and trimming were read from the DNA, whereas the V and J calls and clone size are those reported in that table. Here the sample spans about 21,000 clones, 75% to 90% being singletons. V is TRBV2 and J is TRBJ2-2, with TRBD2 identical over 8 bases. The TCR originated in a man aged 65 to 79 with active COVID-19. What was sequenced was peripheral blood. CDR3 DNA sequence: TGTGCCAGCAAGGAGCGGGGGCACACCGGGGAGCTGTTTTTT. Translated: CASKERGHTGELFF.